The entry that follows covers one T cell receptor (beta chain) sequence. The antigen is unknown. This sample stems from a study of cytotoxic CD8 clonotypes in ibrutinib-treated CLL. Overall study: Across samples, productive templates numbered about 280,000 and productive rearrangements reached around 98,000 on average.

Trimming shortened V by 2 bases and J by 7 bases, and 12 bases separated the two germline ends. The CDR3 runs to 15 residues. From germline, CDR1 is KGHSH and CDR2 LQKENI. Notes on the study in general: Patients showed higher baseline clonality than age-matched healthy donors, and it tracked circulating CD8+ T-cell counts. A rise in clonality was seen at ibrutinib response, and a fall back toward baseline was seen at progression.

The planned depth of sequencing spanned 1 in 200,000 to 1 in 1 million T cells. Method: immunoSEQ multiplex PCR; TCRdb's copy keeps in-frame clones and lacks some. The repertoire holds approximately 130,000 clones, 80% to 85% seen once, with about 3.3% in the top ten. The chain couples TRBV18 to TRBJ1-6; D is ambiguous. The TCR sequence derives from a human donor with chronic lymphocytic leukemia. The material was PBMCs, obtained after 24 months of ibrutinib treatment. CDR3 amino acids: CASSPGRQVNSPLHF. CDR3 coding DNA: TGTGCCAGCTCACCAGGTCGGCAGGTCAATTCACCCCTCCACTTT.